This T cell receptor beta chain came from a study of T cells in localized non-small cell lung cancer. Germline loops: CDR1 SEHNR, CDR2 FQNEAQ (reference sequence). The CDR3 extends over 13 amino acids. Trimming removed 5 bases from V and 6 bases from J; junction bases left unmatched: 5. Of note for this clone: The antigen is not known.

Libraries were prepared by immunoSEQ multiplex PCR; TCRdb keeps only in-frame clonotypes and omits some of them. The sample records roughly 40,000 clones, approximately 88% being singletons. Whole-study results and caveats: Because sequencing included only one region (of the tumor), heterogeneity remains possible. Among the top 100 tumor clones, a median about 57 appeared in adjacent lung. Uninvolved adjacent lung showed peak T cell clonality, exceeding tumor.

This chain connects TRBV7-9 to TRBJ2-7; 9 bases agree with TRBD2. The sequencing here drew on peripheral blood, taken before any cancer treatment. The receptor's source is a woman aged 35 to 75 with stage I lung adenocarcinoma. This chain's CDR3 is CASSISGSPEQYF. As DNA, the CDR3 is TGTGCCAGCAGCATTAGCGGGAGCCCCGAGCAGTACTTC. The entire variable domain, with the rest obtained from reference TRBV7-9 and TRBJ2-7, is as follows: DTGVSQNPRHKITKRGQNVTFRCDPISEHNRLYWYRQTLGQGPEFLTYFQNEAQLEKSRLLSDRFSAERPKGSFSTLEIQRTEQGDSAMYLCASSISGSPEQYFGPGTRLTVT.